The text below deals with one TCR beta chain. Per the germline V gene, CDR1 is SEHNR and CDR2 is FQNEAQ (reference sequence). Trimming removed 3 bases from V and 5 bases from J, with 5 bases in between. This CDR3 is built from 13 residues. Original data processing: Amplification of reference gene primers was used by the study to estimate nucleated cell counts. Measured with immunoSEQ multiplex PCR; TCRdb has only the in-frame clones, and not every one. That table gives V, J and clone size, and the DNA gave D and trimming. The sample has just over 250,000 clones, approximately 89% seen once. The sample belongs to a study of blood T cell repertoires in COVID-19. Turning to the study itself: Samples came from the United States, Italy and Spain, spanning acute and convalescent COVID-19. T cells, B-cell-depleted T cells, or PBMCs supplied cDNA or gDNA.

The chain carries TRBV7-9 and TRBJ1-6; no clear D gene. The TCR was taken from a woman aged 50 to 65 with acute or convalescent COVID-19. Sequencing was performed on peripheral blood. CDR3 protein: CASSFSDNSPLHF. CDR3 DNA: TGTGCCAGCAGCTTTAGTGATAATTCACCCCTCCACTTT.